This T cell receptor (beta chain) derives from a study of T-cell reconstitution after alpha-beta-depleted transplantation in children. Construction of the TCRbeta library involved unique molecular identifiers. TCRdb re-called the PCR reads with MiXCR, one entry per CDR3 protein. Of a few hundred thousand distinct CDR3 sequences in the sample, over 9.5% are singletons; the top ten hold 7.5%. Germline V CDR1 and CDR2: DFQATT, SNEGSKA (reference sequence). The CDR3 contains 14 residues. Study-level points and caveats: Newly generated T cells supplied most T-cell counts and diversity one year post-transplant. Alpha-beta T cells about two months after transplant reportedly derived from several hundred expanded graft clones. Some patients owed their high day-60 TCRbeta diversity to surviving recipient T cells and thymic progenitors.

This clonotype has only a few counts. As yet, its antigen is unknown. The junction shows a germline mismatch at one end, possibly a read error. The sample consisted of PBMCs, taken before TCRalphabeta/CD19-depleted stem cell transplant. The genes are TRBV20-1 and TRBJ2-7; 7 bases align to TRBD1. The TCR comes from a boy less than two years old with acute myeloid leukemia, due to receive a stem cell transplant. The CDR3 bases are TGCAGTGTTAGAGGTCGGCAGGGGGTTTACGAGCAGTACTTC. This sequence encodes CSVRGRQGVYEQYF.